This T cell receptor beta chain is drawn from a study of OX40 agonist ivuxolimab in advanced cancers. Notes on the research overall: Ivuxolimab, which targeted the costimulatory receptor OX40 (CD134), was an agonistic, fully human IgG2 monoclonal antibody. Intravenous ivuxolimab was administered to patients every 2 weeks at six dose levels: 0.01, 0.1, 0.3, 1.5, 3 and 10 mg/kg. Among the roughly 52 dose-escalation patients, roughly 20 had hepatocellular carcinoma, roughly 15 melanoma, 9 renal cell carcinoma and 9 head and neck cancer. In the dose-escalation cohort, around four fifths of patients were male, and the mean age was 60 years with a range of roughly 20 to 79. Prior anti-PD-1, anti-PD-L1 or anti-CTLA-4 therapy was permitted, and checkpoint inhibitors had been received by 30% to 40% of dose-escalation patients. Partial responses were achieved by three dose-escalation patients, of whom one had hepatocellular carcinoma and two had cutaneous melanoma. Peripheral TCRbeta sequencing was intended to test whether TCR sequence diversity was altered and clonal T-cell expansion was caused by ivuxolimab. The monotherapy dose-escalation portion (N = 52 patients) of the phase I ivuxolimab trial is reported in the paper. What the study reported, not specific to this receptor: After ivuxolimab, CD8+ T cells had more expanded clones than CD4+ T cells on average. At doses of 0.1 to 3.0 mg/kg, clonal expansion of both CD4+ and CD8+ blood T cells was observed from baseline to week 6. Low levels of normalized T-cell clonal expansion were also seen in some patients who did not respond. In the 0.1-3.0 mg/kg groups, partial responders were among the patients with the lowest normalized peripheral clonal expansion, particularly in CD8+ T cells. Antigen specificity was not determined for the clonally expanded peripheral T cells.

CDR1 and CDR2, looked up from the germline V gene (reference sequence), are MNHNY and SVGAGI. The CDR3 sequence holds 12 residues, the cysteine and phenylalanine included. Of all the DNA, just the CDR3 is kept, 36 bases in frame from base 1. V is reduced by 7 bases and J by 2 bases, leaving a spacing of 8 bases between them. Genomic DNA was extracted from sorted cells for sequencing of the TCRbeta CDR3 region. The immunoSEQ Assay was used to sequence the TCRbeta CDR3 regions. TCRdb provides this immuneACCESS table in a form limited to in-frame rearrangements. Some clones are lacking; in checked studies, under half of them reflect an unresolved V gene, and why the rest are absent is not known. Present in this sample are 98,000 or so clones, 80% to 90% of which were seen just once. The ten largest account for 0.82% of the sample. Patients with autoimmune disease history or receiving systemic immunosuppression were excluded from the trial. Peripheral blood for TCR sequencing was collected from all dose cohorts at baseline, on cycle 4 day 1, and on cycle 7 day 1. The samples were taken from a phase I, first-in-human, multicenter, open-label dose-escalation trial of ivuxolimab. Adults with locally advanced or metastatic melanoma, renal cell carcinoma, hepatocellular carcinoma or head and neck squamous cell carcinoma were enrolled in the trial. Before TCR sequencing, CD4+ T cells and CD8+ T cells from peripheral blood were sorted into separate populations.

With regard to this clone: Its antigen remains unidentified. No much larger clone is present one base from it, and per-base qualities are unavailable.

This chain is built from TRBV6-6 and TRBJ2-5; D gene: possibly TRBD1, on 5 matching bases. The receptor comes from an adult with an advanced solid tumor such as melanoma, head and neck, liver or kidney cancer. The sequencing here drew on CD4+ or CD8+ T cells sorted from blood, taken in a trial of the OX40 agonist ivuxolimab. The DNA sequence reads TGTGCCAGCAACAGGCATCAAGAGACCCAGTACTTC. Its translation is CASNRHQETQYF.